This is a list of T cell receptor beta chains from one sample in a study of cytomegalovirus exposure and HLA in healthy donors. The data were produced by immunoSEQ multiplex PCR, yet TCRdb's version contains in-frame clones alone and is incomplete. Of just over 150,000 clones in the sample, approximately 80% were seen once. Sequenced material: PBMCs. These receptors were collected from a man between 45 and 60 years old in good health and CMV-seropositive. CDR3s include the opening cysteine and the closing phenylalanine or tryptophan.

V gene,J gene,CDR3 protein
TRBV5-1,TRBJ1-6,CASSERTGVNSPLHF
TRBV19,TRBJ2-2,CASSSRTGTGELFF
TRBV5-6,TRBJ1-2,CASRQPGQGFYGYTF
TRBV29-1,TRBJ2-3,CSVVLAGAGDTQYF
TRBV11-2,TRBJ1-3,CASSLARSNFGGNTIYF
TRBV2,TRBJ2-1,CASRDSPGLANYNEQFF
TRBV30,TRBJ1-1,CAWSVRGRYTEALF
TRBV18,TRBJ2-3,CASSPASGGGTDTQYF
TRBV21-1,TRBJ1-4,CASSKEASGLNEKLFF
TRBV11-2,TRBJ2-1,CASSLLVSSYNEQFF
TRBV2,TRBJ1-5,CASSAVTSNQPQHF
TRBV9,TRBJ1-3,CASSVAYEGQSGNTIYF
TRBV7-8,TRBJ2-1,CASSVGFSGSSYNEQFF
TRBV9,TRBJ1-4,CASSVGAGASEKLFF
TRBV7-6,TRBJ2-5,CASSLADILGRIQETQYF
TRBV6-1,TRBJ1-1,CASSPGLPSATEAFF
TRBV15,TRBJ1-2,CATSISRGGGYTF
TRBV27,TRBJ2-7,CASSHLPGQGNYEQYF
TRBV5-1,TRBJ2-3,CVSSPDRGQLSTQYF
TRBV5-1,TRBJ1-4,CASSPGTAPTNEKLFF
TRBV5-6,TRBJ2-5,CASSPWVEGYQETQYF
TRBV9,TRBJ2-5,CASSPGLAGYQETQYF
TRBV19,TRBJ1-2,CASKRGQSYGYTF
TRBV18,TRBJ2-7,CASSPVPSGGLEQYF
TRBV5-1,TRBJ1-3,CASSLGTGGPGNTIYF
TRBV14,TRBJ1-1,CASSHDRGNTEAFF
TRBV6-1,TRBJ2-1,CALSRRGAGNEQFF
TRBV4-1,NA,CASSHDRTRDYEQYF
TRBV7-9,TRBJ1-2,CASSVPLDSYGYTF
TRBV27,TRBJ2-1,CASSFRVIDEQFF
TRBV18,TRBJ2-4,CASSLLAGVPKNIQYF
TRBV27,TRBJ1-2,CASSKGAGNYGYTF
TRBV7-9,TRBJ1-2,CASNPAGQNYGYTF
TRBV7-9,TRBJ2-3,CASSYLDTQYF
TRBV19,TRBJ2-3,CASSIGRLGADTQYF
TRBV5-1,TRBJ2-7,CASSLGGGGGPSSYEQYF
TRBV9,TRBJ2-1,CASSPRPFPQNEQFF
TRBV6-5,TRBJ2-3,CASSKQPGQTDTQYF
TRBV7-2,TRBJ1-3,CASSLVPGLNSGNTIYF
TRBV2,TRBJ1-1,CASSVGQGGEAFF
TRBV5-4,TRBJ2-3,CASSLVVGVADTQYF
TRBV29-1,TRBJ2-4,CSAYATGPNIQYF
TRBV18,TRBJ1-1,CASSPQRTGLSLNTEAFF
TRBV14,TRBJ1-6,CASSLSATSPLHF
TRBV4-1,TRBJ2-5,CASSQDLGGGASETQYF
TRBV7-6,TRBJ2-2,CASSPLTSGASTGELFF
TRBV7-6,TRBJ2-5,CASSSPSTSGGQETQYF
TRBV5-1,TRBJ2-7,CASNKEPAYEQYF
TRBV19,TRBJ1-1,CASSSQWAGNTEAFF
TRBV9,TRBJ2-6,CASSPRGGSSGANVLTF
TRBV11-3,TRBJ2-2,CASSLVAGRLNTGELFF
TRBV5-1,TRBJ1-3,CASSLGQGTGNTIYF
TRBV7-7,TRBJ2-1,CASSWGPLGGSSYNEQFF
TRBV5-8,TRBJ1-1,CASSLWRGVVNTEAFF
TRBV27,TRBJ2-5,CASNLLGSGGRETQYF
TRBV2,TRBJ1-2,CASTGQGRYYGYTF